A single TCR beta chain is shown here with its context. This CDR3 spans 16 amino acids. Looked up from germline, CDR1 is SGHNT and CDR2 is YENEEA. Between the trimmed V and J ends, which lost 5 bases and 0 bases, there was a span of 14 bases. The source of the sample is a study of sequential checkpoint blockade in melanoma. About the study: Arm A got nivolumab then ipilimumab; arm B the reverse, 1:1.

The treatment: randomized to nivolumab then ipilimumab (arm A) or the reverse (arm B). The protocol was immunoSEQ multiplex PCR, while the TCRdb copy is restricted to in-frame clones and leaves out a portion. Counted here are approximately 19,000 clones, less than 30% occurring once; the ten biggest clones make up 7.2%. The material was tumor tissue (inferred from file names), obtained from a patient given nivolumab and ipilimumab in sequence. V gene TRBV11-3 combines with J gene TRBJ2-4, with D possibly TRBD2 on 6 matching bases. This TCR came from a human donor with melanoma. The CDR3 nucleotides read TGTGCCAGCAGCCCGGACTATCCCTTAGCCAAAAACATTCAGTACTTC. Its protein product is CASSPDYPLAKNIQYF.